This T cell receptor (beta chain) was found in a study of shared clonotypes between healthy human individuals. Overall study context: CD4 naive and memory got three plates each, CD8 naive two, CD8 memory one.

Details on this clone: Antigen specificity is unknown.

V was pared by 3 bases and J by 5 bases, with 5 bases of the junction left unmatched. This CDR3 has 15 amino acids. In germline, CDR1 is KGHSH, CDR2 LQKENI. Assay: immunoSEQ multiplex PCR; the TCRdb copy retains only in-frame clones and omits some. The sample records just over 2,000,000 clones, 85% to 95% being singletons. General study points: Since donors were few, the genetic and exposure-history diversity represented was limited.

Donors had no recently reported acute infections or vaccinations and were HIV-negative. This sequence joins TRBV18 and TRBJ2-1; 9 nucleotides match TRBD1. Source material: naive CD4+ T cells sorted from blood. The subset: CD45RA+ positively selected. The sequence was collected from a man in his late teens or twenties in good health. CDR3 sequence: CASSPGQGFNNEQFF. CDR3 nucleotide sequence: TGTGCCAGCTCACCCGGACAGGGGTTCAACAATGAGCAGTTCTTC.